The T cell receptor beta chain described here comes from a study of OX40 agonist ivuxolimab in advanced cancers. Whole-study context: In this cohort, patients received ivuxolimab, an agonistic anti-OX40 (CD134) antibody. Study-wide points: There was clonal expansion of CD4+ and CD8+ blood T cells by week 6 at 0.1 to 3.0 mg/kg. Clonal expansion among partial responders at 0.1-3.0 mg/kg ranked near the lowest.

A word on this clone: Its antigen is as yet unknown.

J lost 6 bases, V lost 11 bases, and 6 bases had no gene match. The V gene's germline CDR1 is LGHNT and CDR2 FRNRAP. The CDR3 is 12 residues long. Assay used: immunoSEQ multiplex PCR; TCRdb lists only in-frame clones, some missing. The table records 50,000 to 70,000 clones, more than 85% of them present only once. The source material was CD4+ or CD8+ T cells sorted from blood, sampled in a trial of the OX40 agonist ivuxolimab. This TCR was recovered from an adult with an advanced solid tumor such as melanoma, head and neck, liver or kidney cancer. The rearrangement joins TRBV12-5 to TRBJ2-2; the match to TRBD2 covers 7 bases. The CDR3 nucleotides are TGTGCTTCCGGACTAGGGGCCGGGGAGCTGTTTTTT. It is translated as CASGLGAGELFF.